This TCR beta chain was captured in a study of blood T cell repertoires in COVID-19. The overall study: Researchers got acute and convalescent COVID-19 samples from the United States, Italy and Spain. The analysed material was cDNA or gDNA that came from T cells, B-cell-depleted T cells, or PBMCs.

The CDR3 consists of 16 residues. Germline V gene lookup returns CDR1 LNHDA and CDR2 SQIVND (reference sequence). Trimming took off 6 bases at V and 0 bases at J, with 15 bases between the two ends. How the authors handled the data: Reference gene primers were amplified, and this amplification served to estimate nucleated cell counts. Measured with immunoSEQ multiplex PCR; TCRdb has only the in-frame clones, and not every one. Clonal size and the V and J genes are those of that table, whereas D and trimming came from the DNA. The sample holds tens of thousands of clones, roughly 88% seen once. The chain joins TRBV19 to TRBJ1-5; D remains ambiguous. Sample: peripheral blood. This sequence originates from a human donor in a cohort sampled during active COVID-19. The CDR3, as DNA: TGTGCCAGTAGAACCGCGGAGCGGGGTAGCAATCAGCCCCAGCATTTT. Its translation is CASRTAERGSNQPQHF.